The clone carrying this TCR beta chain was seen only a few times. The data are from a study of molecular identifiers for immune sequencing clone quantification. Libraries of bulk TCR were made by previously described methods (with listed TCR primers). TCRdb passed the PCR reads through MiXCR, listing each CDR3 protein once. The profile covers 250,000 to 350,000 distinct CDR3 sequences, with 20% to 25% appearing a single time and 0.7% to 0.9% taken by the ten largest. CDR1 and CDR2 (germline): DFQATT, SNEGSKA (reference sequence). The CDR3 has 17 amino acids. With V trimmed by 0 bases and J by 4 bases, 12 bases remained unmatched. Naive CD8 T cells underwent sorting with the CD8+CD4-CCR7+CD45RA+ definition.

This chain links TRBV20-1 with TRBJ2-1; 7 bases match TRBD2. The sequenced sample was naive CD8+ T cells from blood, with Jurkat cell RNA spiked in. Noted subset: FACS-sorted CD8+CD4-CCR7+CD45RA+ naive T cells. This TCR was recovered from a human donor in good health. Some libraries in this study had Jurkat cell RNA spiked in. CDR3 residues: CSARELVAGARYNEQFF. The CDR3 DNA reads TGCAGTGCTAGAGAATTAGTGGCGGGAGCGAGATACAATGAGCAGTTCTTC.